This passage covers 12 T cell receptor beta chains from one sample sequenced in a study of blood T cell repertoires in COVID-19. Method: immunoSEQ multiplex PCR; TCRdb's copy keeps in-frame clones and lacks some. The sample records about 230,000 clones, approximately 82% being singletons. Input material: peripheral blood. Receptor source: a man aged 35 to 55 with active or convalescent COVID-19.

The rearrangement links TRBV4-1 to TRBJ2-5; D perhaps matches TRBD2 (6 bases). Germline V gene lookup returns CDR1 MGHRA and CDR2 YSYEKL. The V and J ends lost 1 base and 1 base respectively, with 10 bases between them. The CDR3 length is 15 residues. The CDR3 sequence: CASSQASSVQETQYF. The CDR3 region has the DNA TGCGCCAGCAGCCAAGCCTCTAGCGTCCAAGAGACCCAGTACTTC.

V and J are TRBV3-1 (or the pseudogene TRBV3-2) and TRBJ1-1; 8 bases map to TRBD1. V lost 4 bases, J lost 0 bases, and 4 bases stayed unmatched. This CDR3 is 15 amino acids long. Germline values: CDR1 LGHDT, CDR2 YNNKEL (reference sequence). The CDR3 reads CASSPTGAMNTEAFF. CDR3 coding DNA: TGTGCCAGCAGCCCGACAGGGGCGATGAACACTGAAGCTTTCTTT.

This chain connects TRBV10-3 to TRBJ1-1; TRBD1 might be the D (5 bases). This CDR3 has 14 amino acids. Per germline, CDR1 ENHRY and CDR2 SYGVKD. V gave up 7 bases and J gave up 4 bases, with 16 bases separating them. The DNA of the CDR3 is TGTGCCATCACCGTCGCCAGGGAGGGCACTGAAGCTTTCTTT. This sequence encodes CAITVAREGTEAFF.

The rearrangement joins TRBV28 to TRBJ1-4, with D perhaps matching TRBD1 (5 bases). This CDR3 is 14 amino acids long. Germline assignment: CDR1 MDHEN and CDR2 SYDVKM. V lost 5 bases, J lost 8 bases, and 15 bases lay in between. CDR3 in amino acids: CASSPNLGEEKLFF. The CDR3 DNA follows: TGTGCCAGCAGTCCGAATCTAGGGGAAGAAAAACTGTTTTTT.

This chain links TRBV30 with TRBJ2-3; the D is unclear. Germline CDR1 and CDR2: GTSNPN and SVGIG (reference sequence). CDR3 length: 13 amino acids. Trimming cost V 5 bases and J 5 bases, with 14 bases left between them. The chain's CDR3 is CAWAHLRGDTQYF. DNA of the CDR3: TGTGCCTGGGCCCACCTTAGAGGAGATACGCAGTATTTT.

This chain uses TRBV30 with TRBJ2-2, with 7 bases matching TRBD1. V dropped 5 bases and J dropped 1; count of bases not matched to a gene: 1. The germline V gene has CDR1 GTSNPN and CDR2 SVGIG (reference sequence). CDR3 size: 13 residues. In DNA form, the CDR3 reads TGTGCCTGGTGGACAGGGAACACCGGGGAGCTGTTTTTT. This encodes CAWWTGNTGELFF.

CDR3 protein: CASSFPTGLKRSSPLHF. The CDR3 nucleotides read TGTGCCAGCAGCTTCCCGACAGGGCTTAAACGCAGTTCACCCCTCCACTTT. The chain recombines TRBV11-2 with TRBJ1-6, with 7 bases fitting TRBD1. Germline CDR1 reads SGHAT; CDR2 reads FQNNGV. The CDR3 covers 17 residues. The V and J ends lost 3 bases and 9 bases, in that order; junction bases with no gene match: 14.

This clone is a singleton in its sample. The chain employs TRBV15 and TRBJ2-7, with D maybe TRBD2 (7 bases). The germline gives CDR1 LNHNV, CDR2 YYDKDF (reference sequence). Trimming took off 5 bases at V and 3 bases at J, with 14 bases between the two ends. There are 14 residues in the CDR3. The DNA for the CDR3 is TGTGCCACCAGCGGGGGGGGGCAGGTCTACGAGCAGTACTTC. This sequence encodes CATSGGGQVYEQYF.

The DNA for the CDR3 is TGTGCCAGCAGTCCGGGGAGGAACACTGAAGCTTTCTTT. It encodes CASSPGRNTEAFF. The V call is TRBV27, the J call TRBJ1-1; D is ambiguous. CDR1 is MNHEY and CDR2 is SMNVEV in the germline V gene (reference sequence). The CDR3 spans 13 residues. V was shortened by 5 bases and J by 1 base, with 8 bases between the two germline ends.

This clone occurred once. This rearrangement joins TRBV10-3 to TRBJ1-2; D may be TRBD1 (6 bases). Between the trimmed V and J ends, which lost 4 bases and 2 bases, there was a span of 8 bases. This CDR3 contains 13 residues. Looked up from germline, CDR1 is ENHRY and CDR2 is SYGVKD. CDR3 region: CAISGTENYGYTF. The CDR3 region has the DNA TGTGCCATCAGTGGGACAGAAAACTATGGCTACACCTTC.

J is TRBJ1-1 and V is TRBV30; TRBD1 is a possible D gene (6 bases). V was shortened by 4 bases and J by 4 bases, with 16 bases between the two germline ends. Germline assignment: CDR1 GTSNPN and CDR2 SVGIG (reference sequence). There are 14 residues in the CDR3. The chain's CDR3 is CAWIDLGGSTEAFF. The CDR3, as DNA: TGTGCCTGGATAGACCTAGGGGGAAGCACTGAAGCTTTCTTT.

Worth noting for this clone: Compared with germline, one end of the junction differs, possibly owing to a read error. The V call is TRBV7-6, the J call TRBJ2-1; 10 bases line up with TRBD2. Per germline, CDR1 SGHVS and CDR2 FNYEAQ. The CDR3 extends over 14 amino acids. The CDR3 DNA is TGTGCCAGCAGCGTAGCGGGAGGCCACGATGAGCAGTTCTTC. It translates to CASSVAGGHDEQFF.